Listed below are T cell receptor beta chains from one sample, sequenced in a study of blood T cell repertoires in COVID-19. Sequencing was performed with immunoSEQ multiplex PCR; in TCRdb, only in-frame clones are kept and a portion is missing. The data contain some 280,000 clones, roughly 88% of them singletons. Sequenced input: peripheral blood. These receptors came from a woman in her twenties or thirties with active or convalescent COVID-19. CDR3s include the opening cysteine and the closing phenylalanine or tryptophan. The D gene is left open where the match is weak. Only part of the rows carry a size: once, few, many, or a class if the clone is expanded.

CDR3aa	CDR3nt	d_gene	v_gene	abundance	j_gene
CASSQDDRVSYGYTF	TGCGCCAGCAGCCAAGATGACAGGGTCTCCTATGGCTACACCTTC	TRBD1	TRBV4-1	NA	TRBJ1-2
CASSLKTGGSNTEAFF	TGTGCCAGCAGCCTTAAGACAGGGGGTTCGAACACTGAAGCTTTCTTT	TRBD1	TRBV3-1/TRBV3-2	NA	TRBJ1-1
CASSLTGTGGEPQHF	TGTGCCAGCAGCTTGACCGGGACAGGGGGGGAGCCCCAGCATTTT	TRBD1	TRBV5-6	NA	TRBJ1-5
CASSLVAGGYNEQFF	TGTGCCAGCAGCTTGGTAGCGGGGGGATACAATGAGCAGTTCTTC	TRBD2	TRBV5-5	NA	TRBJ2-1
CASSKDTQETQYF	TGTGCCAGCAGCAAGGACACCCAAGAGACCCAGTACTTC	NA	TRBV5-6	few	TRBJ2-5
CASSEGGGVIRSGNTIYF	TGTGCCAGCAGTGAAGGGGGGGGAGTAATCCGCTCTGGAAACACCATATATTTT	NA	TRBV6-1	NA	TRBJ1-3
CASSFAGGSYEQYF	TGTGCCAGCAGTTTTGCCGGGGGGTCCTACGAGCAGTACTTC	TRBD2	TRBV27	NA	TRBJ2-7
CASSRQRQETQYF	TGTGCCAGCAGCCGACAGAGACAAGAGACCCAGTACTTC	NA	TRBV12-3/TRBV12-4	NA	TRBJ2-5
CASMTAGNTIYF	TGTGCCAGCATGACTGCGGGAAACACCATATATTTT	NA	TRBV6-5	NA	TRBJ1-3
CASKPGTGGLCFPRSNYGYTF	TGCGCCAGCAAGCCCGGGACAGGGGGCCTTTGCTTTCCGCGATCCAACTATGGCTACACCTTC	TRBD1	TRBV23-1	once	TRBJ1-2
CAWSARTGRNYGYTF	TGTGCCTGGAGTGCCCGGACAGGGCGCAACTATGGCTACACCTTC	TRBD1	TRBV30	NA	TRBJ1-2
CASSEAQAGEKQYF	TGTGCCAGCAGTGAAGCGCAGGCAGGGGAGAAGCAGTATTTT	NA	TRBV2	NA	TRBJ2-3
CSVVLGGIQETQYF	TGCAGCGTTGTTCTGGGGGGGATACAAGAGACCCAGTACTTC	TRBD2	TRBV29-1	once	TRBJ2-5
CASSLGTAGNTIYF	TGTGCCAGCAGCTTGGGGACTGCCGGAAACACCATATATTTT	NA	TRBV5-6	NA	TRBJ1-3
CASSQGGLYEQFF	TGTGCCAGCAGCCAGGGGGGTTTGTATGAGCAGTTCTTC	NA	TRBV28	NA	TRBJ2-1
CASSQAATGTGELFF	TGTGCCAGCAGCCAAGCGGCTACAGGCACCGGGGAGCTGTTTTTT	NA	TRBV3-1/TRBV3-2	once	TRBJ2-2
CASSLDPGREYEQYF	TGTGCCAGCAGCTTAGATCCTGGGAGGGAGTACGAGCAGTACTTC	TRBD2	TRBV11-2	NA	TRBJ2-7
CASSSFRSGGREQYF	TGTGCCAGCAGCTCTTTCAGGAGCGGGGGGCGCGAGCAGTACTTC	TRBD2	TRBV3-1/TRBV3-2	NA	TRBJ2-7
CASSLAGQGRSGNTIYF	TGTGCCAGCAGCTTAGCTGGGCAGGGCCGCTCTGGAAACACCATATATTTT	NA	TRBV7-9	NA	TRBJ1-3
CASSPHGGGVFAQYF	TGTGCCAGCAGCCCCCATGGGGGGGGAGTTTTCGCGCAGTATTTT	TRBD2	TRBV6-2/TRBV6-3	NA	TRBJ2-3
CASSLEAGGTTDTQYF	TGTGCCAGCAGCTTAGAAGCGGGGGGTACCACAGATACGCAGTATTTT	TRBD2	TRBV7-2	NA	TRBJ2-3
CASSYKPTVYGYTF	TGTGCCAGCAGTTACAAACCGACAGTCTATGGCTACACCTTC	NA	TRBV6-2/TRBV6-3	NA	TRBJ1-2
CASREFGRGTEAFF	TGCGCCAGCAGGGAATTCGGCCGGGGCACTGAAGCTTTCTTT	NA	TRBV5-1	NA	TRBJ1-1
CASSLGGPSGNTIYF	TGTGCCAGCAGCTTAGGGGGGCCCTCTGGAAACACCATATATTTT	NA	TRBV13	NA	TRBJ1-3
CASSSSGAVSHSFYGYTF	TGCGCCAGCAGCTCCAGCGGTGCGGTTTCCCACTCCTTCTATGGCTACACCTTC	NA	TRBV5-1	NA	TRBJ1-2